This T cell receptor (beta chain) derives from a study of T cell responses to AZD1222 COVID-19 vaccine. Study-level findings and limits: Baseline antibody screening turned up just six or seven seropositive AZD1222 recipients. Spike-spanning, vaccine-associated CD4 TCRs were dominant at 160-218 and 743-854. There were mostly white British donors and more females than males, and clonal diversity was possibly underestimated.

Regarding this clone: As yet, its antigen is unknown.

Trimming cost V 6 bases and J 6 bases; bases outside gene matches: 7. This CDR3 is 13 amino acids long. CDR1 and CDR2 (germline): LNHDA, SQIVND (reference sequence). Method: immunoSEQ multiplex PCR; TCRdb's copy keeps in-frame clones and lacks some. The sample yields approximately 130,000 clones, approximately 85% seen once. Sequenced material: peripheral blood, taken on day 0 of AZD1222 vaccination. The chain has TRBV19 and TRBJ2-7; 8 bases line up with TRBD2. This TCR was sampled from an adult in good health. This chain's CDR3 is CASRSGLAGEQYF. The CDR3, as DNA: TGTGCCAGTAGATCAGGACTAGCCGGCGAGCAGTACTTC.